The subject of this entry is one T cell receptor beta chain. Base-call qualities are not available, and no considerably larger clone is one nucleotide away. The CDR3 holds 13 amino acids from the cysteine to the phenylalanine. Only the CDR3 DNA stays, 39 bases, in frame from base 1. Trimming takes 4 bases from V and 3 bases from J, and the germline ends sit 9 bases apart. The CDR1 and CDR2 encoded by the germline V gene are SGHTA and FQGTGA. This sample is part of a study of T cells in tuberculosis (dated by TCRdb to between 2018 and 2020). Regarding the complete study: To characterize T cells specific for the mycobacterial lipid antigen glucose monomycolate (GMM), the study used CD1B tetramers together with high-throughput TCR immunosequencing. Results the study describes overall, beyond this receptor: T cells that bind the CD1B-GMM tetramer with low affinity may have been missed by the stringent sort gate.

PBMC were thawed, rested overnight, stained with GMM-loaded CD1B tetramer, a Live/Dead dye and anti-CD3, and then sorted on a FACS Aria II. CD1B tetramers were loaded with C32 glucose monomycolate purified from Rhodococcus equi. PBMC used for tetramer sorting had been depleted of CD14-expressing monocytes for a separate study before cryopreservation. From each donor, about 100,000 tetramer-negative cells were also sorted and analyzed side by side with the tetramer-positive cells. Antigen-specific T cells were sorted from four healthy South African adults using GMM-loaded CD1B tetramers. Because TCR-alpha and TCR-beta chains were sequenced unpaired, no chain pairing information was available. TCR libraries were generated with the immunoSEQ multiplex PCR assay, using TCR-beta and/or TCR-alpha/delta assays for each sample. The amplified TCR libraries were sequenced on the Illumina high-throughput platform. As for the authors' bioinformatics: Clustering and dimensionality reduction were performed using pairwise TCRdist distances among GMM-specific receptors from ex vivo sorted or in vitro expanded T cells. Sequence motifs defined by gene usage and CDR3 content were tested for enrichment in tetramer-positive versus tetramer-negative populations. This is the immuneACCESS table as TCRdb keeps it, with only in-frame sequences that have V and J called. A part of the clones is gone; compared with another copy, unresolved V genes explain less than half, and the rest is unexplained. The V and J calls and the clone size are those of that table, but D and trimming were determined from the DNA. The sample data list 55,000 to 60,000 clones, and 88% of these were observed just once. Jointly, the top ten make up just over 20% of the sample.

The V gene is TRBV7-3 and the J gene is TRBJ1-1, with an unclear D gene assignment. This TCR was recovered from an adult woman with latent tuberculosis. Sequences were obtained from CD1b-GMM tetramer-negative cells sorted from PBMCs. The sample's cell subset or site label, decoded: T cells not binding CD1B-GMM tetramer, sorted from same donor. The CDR3: CASSSVSDTEAFF. The bases are TGTGCCAGCAGCTCCGTGTCAGACACTGAAGCTTTCTTT. The CDR3, completed at both ends by the reference TRBV7-3 and TRBJ1-1 genes, gives the full variable domain GAGVSQTPSNKVTEKGKYVELRCDPISGHTALYWYRQSLGQGPEFLIYFQGTGAADDSGLPNDRFFAVRPEGSVSTLKIQRTERGDSAVYLCASSSVSDTEAFFGQGTRLTVV.